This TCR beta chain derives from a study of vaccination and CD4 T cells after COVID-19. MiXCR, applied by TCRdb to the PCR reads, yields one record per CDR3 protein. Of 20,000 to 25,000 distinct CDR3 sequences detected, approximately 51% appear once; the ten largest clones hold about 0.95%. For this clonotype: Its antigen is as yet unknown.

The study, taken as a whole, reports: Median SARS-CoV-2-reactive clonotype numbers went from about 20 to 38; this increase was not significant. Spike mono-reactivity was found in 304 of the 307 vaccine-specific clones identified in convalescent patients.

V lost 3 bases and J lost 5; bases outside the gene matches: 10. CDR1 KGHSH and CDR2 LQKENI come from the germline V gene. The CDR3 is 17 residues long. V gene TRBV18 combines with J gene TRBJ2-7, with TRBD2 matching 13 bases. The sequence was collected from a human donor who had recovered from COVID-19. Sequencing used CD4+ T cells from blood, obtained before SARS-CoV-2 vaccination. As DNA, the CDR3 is TGTGCCAGCTCACCTAACCTCGGACTAGCGGGAGACGACGAGCAGTACTTC. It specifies CASSPNLGLAGDDEQYF.